This T cell receptor beta chain came from a study of T cell responses to AZD1222 COVID-19 vaccine. The analysis combined second doses at about 4 or about 12 weeks. Method: immunoSEQ multiplex PCR; TCRdb's copy keeps in-frame clones and lacks some. The data hold some 200,000 clones, with around nine tenths observed a single time. Study-wide results and limits: The number of AZD1222 recipients seropositive at baseline was only five to seven. Vaccination with two AZD1222 doses was followed by a rise in Spike-specific TCR breadth and depth.

Turning to this clone: The antigen remains unidentified.

This CDR3 is 15 amino acids long. The V and J ends lost 5 bases and 4 bases, in that order; junction bases with no gene match: 7. Germline V lookup: CDR1 SGHAT, CDR2 FQNNGV. The TCR comes from an adult who received the AZD1222 COVID-19 vaccine. The specimen comprised peripheral blood, sampled 28 days after the second AZD1222 dose. V is TRBV11-2 and J is TRBJ2-3; the match to TRBD1 covers 9 bases. As DNA, the CDR3 is TGTGCCAGCAGCCTCGGGACAGGGACGGCAGATACGCAGTATTTT. Residues: CASSLGTGTADTQYF.